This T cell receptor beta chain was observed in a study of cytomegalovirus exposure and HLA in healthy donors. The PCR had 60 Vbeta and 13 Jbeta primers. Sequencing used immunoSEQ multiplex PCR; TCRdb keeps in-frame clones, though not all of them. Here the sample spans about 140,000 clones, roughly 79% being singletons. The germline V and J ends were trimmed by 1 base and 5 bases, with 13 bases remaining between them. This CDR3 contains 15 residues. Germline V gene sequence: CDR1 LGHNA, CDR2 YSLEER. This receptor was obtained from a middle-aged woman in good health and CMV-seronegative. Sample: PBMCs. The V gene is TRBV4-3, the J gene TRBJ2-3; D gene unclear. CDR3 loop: CASSQGPVHRDTQYF. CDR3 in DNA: TGCGCCAGCAGCCAAGGTCCGGTCCACCGAGATACGCAGTATTTT.